A single sample is the source of the 18 T cell receptor beta chains below, sequenced in a study of identical twins. TCRdb fed the 5' RACE reads into MiXCR, producing one record per CDR3 protein. Seen here are around 280,000 distinct CDR3 sequences, about 8.1% observed once, and the top ten hold less than 2.5%. The sample was also linked to a second study, of yellow fever vaccine responses in identical twins.

Sequenced input: memory (CD45RO+) T cells sorted from blood. The receptors here all came from a woman in her late teens or twenties in good health.

The rearrangement uses TRBV2 and TRBJ2-2, with 7 bases lining up with TRBD1. V trimming: 6 bases; J trimming: 4 bases; junction bases outside the gene matches: 8. Per the germline V gene, CDR1 is SNHLY and CDR2 is FYNNEI. This CDR3 is 15 amino acids long. In DNA form, the CDR3 reads TGTGCCAGCAGGGGGACAGACTCCGCCACCGGGGAGCTGTTTTTT. This encodes CASRGTDSATGELFF. Supplemented by reference TRBV2 and TRBJ2-2, the full variable domain reads EPEVTQTPSHQVTQMGQEVILRCVPISNHLYFYWYRQILGQKVEFLVSFYNNEISEKSEIFDDQFSVERPDGSNFTLKIRSTKLEDSAMYFCASRGTDSATGELFFGEGSRLTVL.

This clonotype came up many times. The V and J genes are TRBV6-5 and TRBJ2-1; 7 bases line up with TRBD1. This CDR3 region has 16 residues. CDR1 and CDR2 (germline): MNHEY, SVGAGI. The junction had 2 bases not matched to a gene; V was cut back by 0 bases and J by 0 bases. CDR3: CASSYSGQNSYNEQFF. The CDR3 coding sequence is TGTGCCAGCAGTTACTCGGGACAGAACTCCTACAATGAGCAGTTCTTC.

The gene calls are TRBV7-8 and TRBJ2-1; 8 bases are a match to TRBD2. Germline CDR1 SGHVS, CDR2 FQNEAQ. The CDR3 covers 16 residues. V gave up 1 base and J gave up 9 bases; unmatched junction bases: 11. Here the CDR3 DNA reads TGTGCCAGCAGCTTAGGACTAAGCGGGGGCGGGGGTGAGCAGTTCTTC. Residues: CASSLGLSGGGGEQFF.

The chain combines TRBV4-2 with TRBJ2-7; 9 bases are a match to TRBD2. The junction had 7 bases not matched to a gene; V was cut back by 0 bases and J by 4 bases. CDR1 and CDR2 from the germline V gene are LGHNA and YNFKEQ. The length of the CDR3 is 16 residues. The CDR3, as DNA: TGTGCCAGCAGCCAAGATCTTGGGCGGGGGGGGTACGAGCAGTACGTC. This sequence encodes CASSQDLGRGGYEQYV.

V is TRBV3-1 and J is TRBJ1-2, with no clear D. V lost 10 bases, J lost 0 bases, and 24 bases lay in between. This CDR3 has 17 residues. Germline V CDR1 and CDR2: LGHDT, YNNKEL (reference sequence). The CDR3 loop reads CATSPPRGSLTNYGYTF. Here the CDR3 DNA reads TGTGCCACCTCCCCCCCTCGGGGAAGTCTGACTAACTATGGCTACACCTTC.

This clonotype was seen ten or more times. The rearrangement uses TRBV25-1 and TRBJ2-5, with D perhaps matching TRBD1 (6 bases). V lost 4 bases and J 5 bases, leaving 14 bases between the germline ends. This CDR3 region has 14 residues. Germline lookup yields CDR1 MGHDK and CDR2 SYGVNS. CDR3 DNA sequence: TGTGCCAGCAGTGGGTCAGGGACACAGGAGACCCAGTACTTC. Its protein is CASSGSGTQETQYF. Filled out from reference TRBV25-1 and TRBJ2-5, the complete variable domain reads EADIYQTPRYLVIGTGKKITLECSQTMGHDKMYWYQQDPGMELHLIHYSYGVNSTEKGDLSSESTVSRIRTEHFPLTLESARPSHTSQYLCASSGSGTQETQYFGPGTRLLVL.

This clonotype was counted only a few times. This chain connects TRBV3-1 to TRBJ1-2; the D is unclear. CDR3 length: 15 residues. CDR1 is LGHDT, CDR2 YNNKEL, per germline (reference sequence). The V end was cut by 1 base, the J end by 2 bases, with 11 bases between. This CDR3 is CASSQGAGLNYGYTF. In DNA, the CDR3 is TGTGCCAGCAGCCAAGGTGCAGGCTTAAACTATGGCTACACCTTC.

The CDR3 is CASNILGEQYF. The DNA of the CDR3 is TGTGCCAGCAACATACTAGGGGAGCAGTACTTC. The chain combines TRBV2 with TRBJ2-7, with D perhaps TRBD2 (5 bases). Germline V CDR1 and CDR2: SNHLY, FYNNEI. This CDR3 contains 11 residues. Deletions cut 7 bases from V and 7 bases from J, with 11 bases between.

Ten or more counts support this clonotype. The rearrangement joins TRBV7-9 to TRBJ2-7; 8 bases line up with TRBD2. The CDR3 contains 15 residues. Germline CDR1 SEHNR, CDR2 FQNEAQ (reference sequence). Trimming cost V 3 bases and J 4 bases; bases outside gene matches: 8. CDR3 protein: CASSLAETSAYEQYF. Here the CDR3 DNA reads TGTGCCAGCAGCTTGGCAGAGACTAGCGCGTACGAGCAGTACTTC.

This clonotype came up many times. The rearrangement links TRBV20-1 to TRBJ1-2; 7 bases agree with TRBD1. Unmatched junction bases numbered 13, after V lost 0 bases and J lost 12 bases. Germline CDR1 is DFQATT and CDR2 is SNEGSKA (reference sequence). CDR3 length: 14 amino acids. The CDR3 reads CSARDVLGQAPNTF. CDR3 coding DNA: TGCAGTGCTAGAGACGTTTTAGGACAGGCCCCTAACACCTTC.

This clonotype turned up a few times. The V and J genes are TRBV7-6 and TRBJ2-5, with TRBD1 as a possible D gene (5 bases). Germline V gene sequence: CDR1 SGHVS, CDR2 FNYEAQ. The CDR3 runs 16 residues. V lost 7 bases and J 2 bases, leaving 20 bases between the germline ends. CDR3 sequence: CASTLTVPPLQETQYF. CDR3 sequence (DNA): TGTGCCAGCACCTTGACAGTTCCCCCTCTTCAAGAGACCCAGTACTTC.

This clonotype occurred many times. The rearrangement joins TRBV2 to TRBJ1-4; the D gene is possibly TRBD1 (6 bases). CDR1 and CDR2 (germline): SNHLY, FYNNEI. This CDR3 has 14 amino acids. Trimming removed 6 bases at V and 12 bases at J, with 20 bases between. This CDR3 reads CASRPQGAAGELFF. CDR3 bases: TGTGCCAGCAGGCCACAGGGCGCGGCGGGGGAACTGTTTTTT.

The rearrangement joins TRBV18 to TRBJ1-3, with D maybe TRBD1 (5 bases). V was cut by 0 bases and J by 0 bases, with 9 bases left in between. The CDR3 is 16 residues long. Germline CDR1 reads KGHSH; CDR2 reads LQKENI. Here the CDR3 reads CASSPPPGHSGNTIYF. DNA for the CDR3: TGTGCCAGCTCACCACCTCCGGGGCACTCTGGAAACACCATATATTTT. Full variable domain (remainder filled in from reference TRBV18 and TRBJ1-3): NAGVMQNPRHLVRRRGQEARLRCSPMKGHSHVYWYRQLPEEGLKFMVYLQKENIIDESGMPKERFSAEFPKEGPSILRIQQVVRGDSAAYFCASSPPPGHSGNTIYFGEGSWLTVV.

Many counts were recorded for this clonotype. This chain links TRBV12-3 or TRBV12-4 with TRBJ2-3, with D unresolved. The germline V and J ends were trimmed by 3 bases and 2 bases, with 6 bases remaining between them. This CDR3 has 13 amino acids. The CDR3 loop is CASSFGNTDTQYF. The CDR3 coding sequence is TGTGCCAGCAGTTTCGGCAACACAGATACGCAGTATTTT.

This clonotype was detected ten times or more. This chain joins TRBV25-1 and TRBJ1-5; the D gene is possibly TRBD1 (6 bases). The germline gives CDR1 MGHDK, CDR2 SYGVNS. The CDR3 extends over 15 amino acids. Trimming stripped 5 bases from V and 5 bases from J, with 16 bases between. DNA for the CDR3: TGTGCCAGCAGTCCCAGGTCGGGGGCAGATCAGCCCCAGCATTTT. Its translation: CASSPRSGADQPQHF.

Many counts were recorded for this clonotype. The chain uses TRBV12-3 or TRBV12-4 and TRBJ2-7; tentatively, D is TRBD1 (5 bases). Trimming took off 3 bases at V and 5 bases at J, with 20 bases between the two ends. CDR3 size: 16 residues. The CDR3 loop is CASSFGAVVSLDEQYF. The CDR3 region has the DNA TGTGCCAGCAGTTTTGGGGCGGTTGTATCCCTGGACGAGCAGTACTTC.

This clonotype was counted a few times. The chain recombines TRBV12-3 or TRBV12-4 with TRBJ1-1; TRBD1 matches 12 bases. CDR3 size: 14 residues. Trimming removed 4 bases from V and 7 bases from J; junction bases left unmatched: 4. DNA for the CDR3: TGTGCCAGCAGTTGGGGACAGGGGGCTGGTGAAGCTTTCTTT. As protein: CASSWGQGAGEAFF.

This sequence joins TRBV6-1 and TRBJ1-1; no firm D call. The V gene lost 4 bases and the J gene lost 2 bases, with 20 bases spanning the gap. The CDR3 sequence is 17 residues long. Germline V CDR1 and CDR2: MNHNS, SASEGT. The CDR3 DNA reads as TGTGCCAGCAGTGCTTCACCGCCCGGGTCCATTAACACTGAAGCTTTCTTT. Its protein product is CASSASPPGSINTEAFF.